The 17 T cell receptor beta chains below come from one sample, sequenced in a study of blood T cell repertoires in COVID-19. The repertoire was sequenced with immunoSEQ multiplex PCR; TCRdb's copy has only in-frame clones and lacks some. The table lists 200,000 to 250,000 clones, around 84% of them singletons. Sequenced: peripheral blood. Every receptor here comes from a woman older than 75 with active or convalescent COVID-19.

This clone was picked up a small number of times. The chain links TRBV4-1 to TRBJ2-3; 9 bases fit TRBD2. The V gene's germline CDR1 is MGHRA and CDR2 YSYEKL. J was trimmed by 4 bases and V by 2 bases; bases with no gene match: 4. The CDR3 consists of 15 residues. Here the CDR3 reads CASSQSLAGADTQYF. CDR3 nucleotide sequence: TGCGCCAGCAGCCAATCCTTAGCGGGAGCAGATACGCAGTATTTT.

Only one count was recorded for this clone. The rearrangement uses TRBV3-1 (or the pseudogene TRBV3-2) and TRBJ2-2; 8 bases agree with TRBD2. The CDR3 totals 15 residues. Trimming removed 4 bases from V and 3 bases from J; junction bases left unmatched: 4. Germline-derived CDR1 and CDR2 are LGHDT and YNNKEL (reference sequence). CDR3 loop: CASSPTSGYTGELFF. CDR3 coding DNA: TGTGCCAGCAGCCCCACTAGCGGATACACCGGGGAGCTGTTTTTT.

This chain connects TRBV7-2 to TRBJ1-6; D ambiguous. V shed 5 bases and J shed 6 bases, with 14 bases lying between them. The CDR3 has 15 amino acids. Looked up from germline, CDR1 is SGHTA and CDR2 is FQGNSA. This CDR3 is CASSRSTEGNSPLHF. The CDR3 DNA sequence: TGTGCCAGCAGCCGCTCGACGGAGGGTAATTCACCCCTCCACTTT.

There are a few counts of this clone. V usage is TRBV7-2 and J usage is TRBJ2-2; possible D gene TRBD1, 5 bases. CDR1 SGHTA and CDR2 FQGNSA come from the germline V gene. Trimming shortened V by 2 bases and J by 6 bases, and 13 bases separated the two germline ends. The CDR3 consists of 15 residues. The CDR3 is CASSLRGTLAGELFF. CDR3 nucleotides: TGTGCCAGCAGCTTAAGGGGAACGCTCGCCGGGGAGCTGTTTTTT.

V gene TRBV27 combines with J gene TRBJ1-1, with a weak D call TRBD1 (6 bases). The CDR3 consists of 15 residues. V lost 9 bases and J lost 5, with 22 bases in between. Germline V lookup: CDR1 MNHEY, CDR2 SMNVEV (reference sequence). The CDR3 DNA follows: TGTGCCAGTACGGCGGGGGGGGCGCCTCGGACTGAAGCTTTCTTT. As protein: CASTAGGAPRTEAFF.

A few counts support this clone. The gene calls are TRBV19 and TRBJ2-2; no firm D call. Germline lookup yields CDR1 LNHDA and CDR2 SQIVND (reference sequence). Between the trimmed V and J ends, which lost 1 base and 4 bases, there was a span of 10 bases. This CDR3 spans 15 amino acids. The CDR3 sequence: CASSIGRPSTGELFF. The CDR3, as DNA: TGTGCCAGTAGTATAGGCAGGCCATCCACCGGGGAGCTGTTTTTT.

The chain has TRBV7-9 and TRBJ2-7; 10 nucleotides agree with TRBD1. CDR3 length: 16 residues. Unmatched junction bases numbered 11, after V lost 6 bases and J lost 3 bases. Germline loops: CDR1 SEHNR, CDR2 FQNEAQ (reference sequence). Written as DNA, the CDR3 is TGTGCCAGCAGTAAAACCGGGACAGGGGTTATCTACGAGCAGTACTTC. It is translated as CASSKTGTGVIYEQYF.

The chain couples TRBV7-3 to TRBJ1-6, with D perhaps matching TRBD1 (5 bases). The CDR3 is 15 residues long. Trimming removed 2 bases at V and 8 bases at J, with 13 bases between. Germline assignment: CDR1 SGHTA and CDR2 FQGTGA. CDR3 amino acids: CASSLVPGGDSPLHF. As DNA, the CDR3 is TGTGCCAGCAGCTTAGTTCCCGGGGGGGATTCACCCCTCCACTTT.

The J gene is TRBJ1-2, the V gene TRBV12-5; D perhaps matches TRBD1 (5 bases). This CDR3 contains 13 residues. From germline, CDR1 is LGHNT and CDR2 FRNRAP. The germline V and J ends were trimmed by 4 bases and 6 bases, with 12 bases remaining between them. The CDR3 is CASGYQGIDGYTF. In DNA, the CDR3 is TGTGCTAGTGGTTATCAGGGTATAGATGGCTACACCTTC.

The chain carries TRBV11-3 and TRBJ2-5, with a possible D match to TRBD2 (5 bases). Per the germline V gene, CDR1 is SGHNT and CDR2 is YENEEA. The germline V and J ends were trimmed by 5 bases and 0 bases, with 13 bases remaining between them. The CDR3 length is 15 residues. The CDR3 loop is CASSPGVHYQETQYF. The CDR3 coding sequence is TGTGCCAGCAGCCCCGGGGTACACTACCAAGAGACCCAGTACTTC.

The chain combines TRBV9 with TRBJ1-1; TRBD1 might be the D (6 bases). CDR3 length equals 20 residues. Germline lookup yields CDR1 SGDLS and CDR2 YYNGEE. Trimming left V 0 bases short and J 1 base short, with 25 bases between. Here the CDR3 DNA reads TGTGCCAGCAGCGTAGGAGGGGGTGCGGCTTTGGGACATGAGAACACTGAAGCTTTCTTT. It specifies CASSVGGGAALGHENTEAFF.

To note about this clone: The same CDR3 can be traced to other DNA sequences in this sample. The chain joins TRBV24-1 to TRBJ2-2, with 10 positions matching TRBD1. The CDR3 spans 16 residues. V shed 4 bases and J 5 bases; nucleotides not matched to a gene: 6. The germline gives CDR1 KGHDR, CDR2 SFDVKD. This CDR3 is CATSDPGQGGTGELFF. In DNA form, the CDR3 reads TGTGCCACCAGTGACCCCGGACAGGGGGGGACCGGGGAGCTGTTTTTT.

The gene calls are TRBV24-1 and TRBJ1-5; 8 positions match TRBD1. Germline CDR1 is KGHDR and CDR2 is SFDVKD. V trimming: 8 bases; J trimming: 4 bases; junction bases outside the gene matches: 12. The length of the CDR3 is 16 residues. DNA for the CDR3: TGTGCCACCACCCGAACCGGGACAGGTGTAAATCAGCCCCAGCATTTT. Its protein is CATTRTGTGVNQPQHF.

This chain links TRBV7-8 with TRBJ2-1, with 7 bases lining up with TRBD2. CDR1 and CDR2 from the germline V gene are SGHVS and FQNEAQ. Trimming at V came to 5 bases and at J to 7 bases, leaving 2 bases not matched to a gene. The CDR3 is 12 amino acids. The CDR3 DNA follows: TGTGCCAGCAGCCGTAGCGGGAATGAGCAGTTCTTC. As protein: CASSRSGNEQFF.

Notes on this clone: The sample carries other DNA sequences with the same CDR3. The gene calls are TRBV7-9 and TRBJ1-1; no clear D. V gave up 1 base and J gave up 3 bases, with 9 bases separating them. The CDR3 runs to 14 residues. Germline assignment: CDR1 SEHNR and CDR2 FQNEAQ (reference sequence). CDR3 residues: CASSLGAGDTEAFF. For the CDR3, the DNA is TGTGCCAGCAGCTTAGGCGCCGGGGACACTGAAGCTTTCTTT.

V gene TRBV27 combines with J gene TRBJ2-7, with D possibly being TRBD1 (6 bases). Germline V lookup: CDR1 MNHEY, CDR2 SMNVEV (reference sequence). Trimming stripped 0 bases from V and 2 bases from J, with 11 bases between. The CDR3 spans 15 residues. DNA for the CDR3: TGTGCCAGCAGTTTATCGCCTGGACAGACCTACGAGCAGTACTTC. This gives the protein CASSLSPGQTYEQYF.

The sample holds one count of this clone. This rearrangement joins TRBV3-1 (or the pseudogene TRBV3-2) to TRBJ1-6, with 7 positions matching TRBD1. This CDR3 is 19 amino acids long. Germline loops: CDR1 LGHDT, CDR2 YNNKEL (reference sequence). The V gene end was trimmed by 2 bases and the J gene end by 0 bases; junction bases not matched to a gene: 10. In DNA form, the CDR3 reads TGTGCCAGCAGCCAAAGGAAGACAGGGCCGAGCTCCTATAATTCACCCCTCCACTTT. Translating gives CASSQRKTGPSSYNSPLHF.